The sequence of this TCR beta chain was determined in a study of cytomegalovirus exposure and HLA in healthy donors. Findings of the study overall: In an earlier analysis, about 87% or about 30%: the productive usage of most TCR beta V segments. It was in a later analysis that TCR association rates were seen to vary by HLA locus, highest for DRB1 and lowest for HLA-C. An Asian-associated ancestry cluster reportedly showed fewer N-insertions than the roughly 670-donor mean in a later analysis.

Concerning this clone: The target antigen is unknown.

Looked up from germline, CDR1 is MNHEY and CDR2 is SMNVEV (reference sequence). This CDR3 comprises 15 residues. V lost 2 bases and J lost 4; bases outside the gene matches: 4. A multiplex PCR was run with 60 Vbeta primers and 13 Jbeta primers. Produced via immunoSEQ multiplex PCR; TCRdb's table is partial and in-frame only. The data contain about 95,000 clones, 82% of them singletons. The sequence was collected from a man aged 25-45 years in good health and CMV-seropositive. Material: PBMCs. The chain joins TRBV27 to TRBJ2-2; 7 bases align to TRBD1. The CDR3 DNA reads as TGTGCCAGCAGTTTAAAGGCAGGGGGCACCGGGGAGCTGTTTTTT. The encoded protein is CASSLKAGGTGELFF.